What follows are 8 T cell receptor beta chains derived from one specimen sequenced in a study of PD-1 and CTLA-4 blockade in melanoma (dated by TCRdb to the early 2020s). Libraries came from the immunoSEQ multiplex PCR assay. The source is immuneACCESS, and TCRdb retained only in-frame sequences with V and J called. Part of the clones is not carried over; for the studies checked, unresolved V genes explain less than half of this, and the remainder is unexplained. Counted in this sample were about 30,000 clones; about 88% of them appeared once. Around 8.5% of the sample is held by the ten biggest clonotypes. Sequencing was performed on CD8+ T cells from peripheral blood, taken before anti-PD-1 treatment. The receptors originated from a human donor with melanoma.

The gene calls are TRBV6-5 and TRBJ1-5, with TRBD1 matching 9 bases. CDR1 is MNHEY and CDR2 is SVGAGI in the germline V gene. This CDR3 contains 12 residues. V was pared by 9 bases and J by 5 bases, with 2 bases of the junction left unmatched. CDR3 nucleotides: TGTGCCAGTGGGACAGGGTATCAGCCCCAGCATTTT. The encoded protein is CASGTGYQPQHF.

The chain joins TRBV27 to TRBJ2-7; tentative D call: TRBD1 (6 bases). Germline lookup yields CDR1 MNHEY and CDR2 SMNVEV (reference sequence). V was cut by 6 bases and J by 4 bases, with 16 bases left in between. The CDR3 runs to 14 residues. CDR3 in DNA: TGTGCCAGCAGCGGACAGTGGGCATCGTACGAGCAGTACTTC. Amino acid sequence: CASSGQWASYEQYF.

The chain recombines TRBV3-1 (or the pseudogene TRBV3-2) with TRBJ2-3, with D perhaps TRBD2 (5 bases). Between the trimmed V and J ends, which lost 0 bases and 9 bases, there was a span of 10 bases. The germline V gene encodes CDR1 LGHDT and CDR2 YNNKEL (reference sequence). This CDR3 has 13 residues. The DNA of the CDR3 is TGTGCCAGCAGCCAAGATAGGACTTCAACGCAGTATTTT. Its translation is CASSQDRTSTQYF.

This chain links TRBV19 with TRBJ1-1; D is unclear. The CDR3 loop spans 16 amino acids. V was trimmed by 0 bases and J by 5 bases, leaving 16 bases between them. Germline loops: CDR1 LNHDA, CDR2 SQIVND (reference sequence). The CDR3 DNA reads as TGTGCCAGTAGTATAGAATCTTCCGGGCGAGAGACTGAAGCTTTCTTT. This translates into CASSIESSGRETEAFF.

This clone was recorded once. V and J are TRBV7-9 and TRBJ1-1; 8 bases match TRBD1. V lost 5 bases and J lost 6; bases outside the gene matches: 5. The CDR3 loop spans 13 amino acids. Per the germline V gene, CDR1 is SEHNR and CDR2 is FQNEAQ (reference sequence). This CDR3 reads CASSPPTGAEAFF. CDR3 coding DNA: TGTGCCAGCAGCCCGCCGACAGGGGCTGAAGCTTTCTTT.

In nucleotides, the CDR3 is TGTGCCAGCAGCGCGGGGGGGAACCCCTACGAGCAGTACTTC. Translating it yields CASSAGGNPYEQYF. The rearrangement uses TRBV7-8 and TRBJ2-7; 9 bases match TRBD2. The germline gives CDR1 SGHVS, CDR2 FQNEAQ. The CDR3 has 14 residues. V lost 5 bases and J lost 2; bases outside the gene matches: 4.

The chain has TRBV11-3 and TRBJ2-5; D not certain. Germline CDR1 is SGHNT and CDR2 is YENEEA. This CDR3 is built from 14 residues. The V end was cut by 5 bases, the J end by 1 base, with 11 bases between. The CDR3 reads CASSPGDPQETQYF. The CDR3 nucleotides are TGTGCCAGCAGCCCCGGTGACCCCCAAGAGACCCAGTACTTC.

This chain connects TRBV27 to TRBJ2-3; D is unclear. Germline V CDR1 and CDR2: MNHEY, SMNVEV (reference sequence). The length of the CDR3 is 15 residues. Trimming took off 2 bases at V and 1 base at J, with 10 bases between the two ends. CDR3 DNA sequence: TGTGCCAGCAGTTTAGGGGATTCGGGCACAGATACGCAGTATTTT. Its translation: CASSLGDSGTDTQYF.